The present T cell receptor (beta chain) was sequenced within a study of cytomegalovirus exposure and HLA in healthy donors listed by TCRdb under 2017. Background on the whole study: According to an earlier analysis of 550 to 700 of the donors, some 170 million T cells yielded some 110 million unique TCR beta sequences and 276 Gb of sequence data. An early release covering 550 to 650 HLA-typed donors comprised about 300 gigabases of sequencing data and roughly 85 million unique TCR sequences. Of the approximately 400 genotyped donors, roughly 76% were placed in the genetic ancestry cluster associated with self-reported Caucasian donors. The study aimed to test whether cataloging public T cell receptors could reveal signatures of past pathogen exposure. The T cell repertoires of under 700 subjects were profiled by immunosequencing and related to cytomegalovirus serostatus. Along with the approximately 600-subject first cohort, a separate validation cohort of over a hundred different subjects was used. To predict cytomegalovirus infection status, the study combined high-throughput TCR immunosequencing, statistical association of individual TCRs with disease status, and machine learning. In a later analysis, previously published TCR beta repertoires from more than 500 donors were re-analyzed and high-resolution HLA genotyping was added so that TCR occurrence patterns could be studied. The later analysis used no new phenotypic data to find candidate immune exposures, relying instead on TCR beta sequences and their occurrence across donors. In an earlier analysis of 500 to 650 of the donors, high-throughput TCR beta sequencing was used to judge whether each TCR beta V gene segment behaved as functional or pseudogenic. Donor age, sex, ethnicity and CMV serostatus were collected together with the repertoire data. A later genetic analysis took genome-wide SNP genotypes for about three fifths of the 666 donors and used that subset as a discovery cohort. All discovery cohort repertoires had been generated on a single sequencing platform. HLA typing covered class I and class II loci at four-digit resolution. Typing coverage varied by locus: roughly 629-640 donors for A, B, C, DRB1 and DQB1; 522 for DQA1; approximately 570 for DPA1; some 470 for DPB1. Because of strong linkage in the cohort, four or five DR-DQ haplotypes were treated as single units for association and clustering. On average, around 230,000 unique TCR beta nucleotide sequences were sequenced per donor among more than 350 genotyped donors of the cohort, with around 19% of those sequences being non-productive. Study-wide findings and limitations: The sequencing pipeline was judged likely to have produced a cluster of highly shared sequence variants as a technical artifact. Assigning TCR associations to individual alleles was difficult when HLA alleles, especially DR and DQ, strongly co-occurred. Roughly uniform sequencing depth across donors was assumed in presence/absence analyses, although this assumption may not hold. An association between a missense DCLRE1C variant and V-gene and J-gene trimming of TCR beta chains was found in a later genetic analysis and replicated in an independent cohort. In a later analysis, TCR association rates were found to vary across HLA loci, with the most associated TCRs seen for DRB1 alleles and the fewest for HLA-C alleles. Because counts were too low, 15 or so rarely observed V segments, including chromosome 9 orphons, were excluded from the earlier analysis of 587 of the donors. Linkage disequilibrium might explain the correlated functional status among segregating V segments, but an unknown experimental factor could not be ruled out. In a later genetic analysis, fewer N-insertions in productive TCRs were reported among donors in an Asian-associated ancestry cluster than the approximately 670-donor mean. Immune exposure information for the cohort was limited to CMV serostatus. In an earlier analysis of fewer than 750 of the donors, most TCR beta V segments were observed in productive rearrangements about 90% or about 30% of the time, broadly matching IMGT annotations. A few of the identified cytomegalovirus-associated TCR beta chains were confirmed in vitro to be specific for cytomegalovirus antigens. Compared with equally common non-associated chains, HLA-associated TCR beta chains in a later analysis were more clonally expanded and had lower generation probabilities. A later analysis found that most CMV-associated TCR beta chains appeared HLA-restricted, with HLA associations seemingly driven largely by CMV exposure. The 87-base-pair reads could not distinguish some IMGT-functional V segments, including TRBV6-2 and TRBV6-3, so those segments were excluded. It was suggested by the authors that the approach could potentially be generalized to other disease states and immunological phenotypes. Specific HLA alleles were associated with over 15,000 TCR beta sequences at a false discovery rate of 0.05 in a later analysis. A further reported finding was that TCR beta sequences accurately predicted the HLA-A and HLA-B alleles for most subjects in the first cohort. The cohort was sequenced for TCR beta chains only, and without alpha or paired-chain data the features that could be detected were limited. According to a later analysis, parvovirus B19, influenza, CMV and Epstein-Barr virus appeared linked to several top co-occurrence clusters. The study gave a list of about 170 TCR beta chains associated with cytomegalovirus. Most TCR sequences were seen in very few donors, while some public TCRs were found in many individuals. The classifier was reported to diagnose cytomegalovirus status with high specificity and sensitivity in both the original cohort and the validation cohort. HLA typing was unavailable for some donors at each locus, so association tests used only the typed subset.

Per the germline V gene, KGHSH is the CDR1 and LQKENI is the CDR2. The CDR3 starts with the cysteine, ends with the phenylalanine, and has 16 residues. Kept here is only the CDR3 DNA, which spans 48 bases and is read in frame from base 1. Trimmed from V: 3 bases; trimmed from J: 3 bases; junction bases lacking a gene match: 10. As regards this clone: Its antigen target is currently unknown.

The cohort was made up of under 800 healthy bone marrow donors. Cohort members were all nominally healthy when sampled, although unrecorded immune exposures were likely present. The donor was CMV seropositive and belonged to the group of 250 to 350 seropositive cohort members. Each donor provided a peripheral blood sample, and peripheral blood mononuclear cells were used for TCR beta sequencing. Genomic DNA extraction from the blood cell samples was performed with the Qiagen DNeasy Blood Extraction Kit. Library preparation employed the immunoSEQ multiplex PCR assay. The multiplex PCR relied on a mix of 60 forward primers for TCR Vbeta segments and 13 reverse primers for TCR Jbeta segments. Amplification of the CDR3 region of rearranged TCR beta genes was performed with a multiplex PCR assay on genomic DNA. Amplified TCR beta libraries were sequenced as 87-base-pair reads on the Illumina HiSeq System. The published analysis was carried out like this. A later analysis tallied 75 million to 95 million unique TCR beta chains across the approximately 670 repertoires, and around 9.9 million of those chains were shared by two or more donors. To remove PCR and sequencing errors, raw reads were error-corrected and collapsed into unique sequences using a nearest-neighbor algorithm that merged closely related sequences. CDR3 sequences were aligned to IMGT reference sequences to assign V, D and J gene segments. For a sequence to be retained, at least a six-nucleotide match to both a V gene segment and a J gene segment was required. A rearrangement was called productive if the CDR3 had no stop codons and remained in frame with V and J, and every other rearrangement was called non-productive. CDR3 was defined by IMGT convention, running from the second conserved V-encoded cysteine to the conserved J-encoded phenylalanine. The earlier analysis of 450 to 750 of the donors excluded any sequence lacking an unambiguous match to a single V gene segment. An earlier analysis of just under 600 of the donors called V segments functional above 56.7% productive rearrangements and segregating when the between-donor standard deviation exceeded 5%. A statistical classification framework was developed to diagnose cytomegalovirus status using the catalog of TCR beta chain sequences. In a later analysis, V and J genes were assigned by comparing TCR nucleotide sequences against IMGT/GENE-DB human TR gene sequences. The TCRdist pipeline was used in a later analysis to assign CDR3 sequences and most-parsimonious VDJ recombination scenarios. In a later analysis, every TCR beta chain was defined by the combination of its CDR3 amino acid sequence and its V-gene family, and reads without a unique V-gene family were dropped. To address suspected cross-contamination and a sequencing artifact, a later analysis removed approximately 600 highly shared, low-generation-probability nucleotide sequences. In a later analysis, a clonal expansion index for each public chain was calculated from normalized within-repertoire ranks of inferred template counts. In a later analysis, generation probabilities were computed using a VDJ recombination model fitted to out-of-frame rearrangements, and the results were checked against IGoR. A later analysis scored TCR-TCR, TCR-HLA and TCR-CMV co-occurrence with hypergeometric tests, applying a repertoire-size bias correction to TCR pairs. To estimate false discovery rates, a later analysis permuted the HLA or CMV assignments 20 times. In a later analysis, co-occurring TCRs were grouped using DBSCAN, and TCRdist sequence similarity was added for clustering within HLA-allele-positive subsets. Repertoires with fewer than 30,000 or more than 120,000 public chains, plus five repertoires with anomalous nucleotide sharing, were excluded from co-occurrence clustering. TCRdb's version of the immuneACCESS table is confined to in-frame rearrangements and falls short of the full clone set. An unresolved V gene accounts for under half of the shortfall where checked; the remainder is of unknown origin. From that table come the V and J calls and clone size; the DNA was used to work out D and trimming. The sample table includes under 75,000 clones. The ten top clones hold around 2.4% of the sample.

Recombination linked TRBV18 to TRBJ1-1, with 7 junctional bases fitting TRBD1. The sequenced material came from PBMCs. The sequence was collected from a female donor in good health and CMV-seropositive. CDR3 protein: CASSPISTGSHTEAFF. The DNA sequence is TGTGCCAGCTCACCGATTTCGACAGGGTCTCACACTGAAGCTTTCTTT.